Listed below are T cell receptor beta chains from one sample, sequenced in a study of blood T cell repertoires in COVID-19. The protocol was immunoSEQ multiplex PCR, while the TCRdb copy is restricted to in-frame clones and leaves out a portion. The data hold 350,000 to 400,000 clones, with 85% to 90% observed a single time. The sample comprised PBMCs or T cells enriched from blood (not recorded which). The source is a young man who had recovered from COVID-19. CDR3s include the opening cysteine and the closing phenylalanine or tryptophan. The D gene is left open where the match is weak. Size values are once, few and many counts, or a class for expanded clones, and some rows have none.

J gene | D gene | V gene | clone size | CDR3 DNA | CDR3 protein
TRBJ2-5 | NA | TRBV5-5 | few | TGTGCCAGCAGCAAAACAGACATATCGCAAGAGACCCAGTACTTC | CASSKTDISQETQYF
TRBJ2-1 | TRBD2 | TRBV28 | NA | TGTGCCAGCAGTTTAGGTGAAACTAGCGGGTACTACAATGAGCAGTTCTTC | CASSLGETSGYYNEQFF
TRBJ2-2 | TRBD2 | TRBV24-1 | NA | TGTGCCACCAGTGACCAAGGGAGGGCGAACACCGGGGAGCTGTTTTTT | CATSDQGRANTGELFF
TRBJ1-1 | NA | TRBV5-5 | once | TGTGCCAGCAGCCAATCGGGGGGGATCGAAGCTTTCTTT | CASSQSGGIEAFF
TRBJ1-5 | TRBD1 | TRBV5-1 | NA | TGCGCCAGCAGCTTGGGGGGACAGGGCTATAGCAATCAGCCCCAGCATTTT | CASSLGGQGYSNQPQHF
TRBJ2-7 | TRBD1 | TRBV7-3 | NA | TGTGCCAGCAGCCCCCGGGACAGGTCAACGGCCGAGCAGTACTTC | CASSPRDRSTAEQYF
TRBJ2-5 | TRBD2 | TRBV5-3 | NA | TGTGCCAGAAGCTCGGGGGGTCGGGAAGAGACCCAGTACTTC | CARSSGGREETQYF
TRBJ2-1 | NA | TRBV18 | NA | TGTGCCAGCTCACCACCGTACAGGGCGGATGAGCAGTTCTTC | CASSPPYRADEQFF
TRBJ2-7 | TRBD2 | TRBV15 | NA | TGTGCCACCAGCACCAACGCTGGGGGGGCCTACGAGCAGTACTTC | CATSTNAGGAYEQYF
TRBJ1-1 | TRBD1 | TRBV9 | NA | TGTGCCAGCAGCGTAGGTCCTCCCGGACAGGGCATGAACACTGAAGCTTTCTTT | CASSVGPPGQGMNTEAFF
TRBJ1-5 | NA | TRBV2 | NA | TGTGCCAGCAGTGAAGCCCTGGGGAGGGTTCTGGATCAGCCCCAGCATTTT | CASSEALGRVLDQPQHF
TRBJ2-3 | NA | TRBV13 | NA | TGTGCCAGCACTCCCGTCACAGATACGCAGTATTTT | CASTPVTDTQYF
TRBJ1-3 | NA | TRBV3-1/TRBV3-2 | NA | TGTGCCAGCAGCCCCCAGTCAGATTCAAACACCATATATTTT | CASSPQSDSNTIYF
TRBJ1-2 | NA | TRBV23-1 | few | TGCGCCAGCAGTCAAGATGCGGGCTTGCGGGGCTACACCTTC | CASSQDAGLRGYTF
TRBJ1-3 | NA | TRBV30 | NA | TGTGCCTGGAGCAACTCTGGAAACACCATATATTTT | CAWSNSGNTIYF
TRBJ1-4 | TRBD1 | TRBV5-1 | NA | TGCGCCAGCAGCTCCGGACAGGGGGCGAGTTGGGAAAAACTGTTTTTT | CASSSGQGASWEKLFF
TRBJ2-1 | TRBD1 | TRBV7-9 | once | TGTGCCAGCAGTAACAGGGGATGGCCTGATGAGCAGTTCTTC | CASSNRGWPDEQFF
TRBJ2-7 | NA | TRBV6-5 | NA | TGTGCCAGCAGCACCCAGTGGTCCTACGAGCAGTACTTC | CASSTQWSYEQYF
TRBJ1-1 | NA | TRBV21-1 | NA | TGTGCCAGCAGCAAAGGAGCAAGGGGCTTTGGGGTGAACACTGAAGCTTTCTTT | CASSKGARGFGVNTEAFF
TRBJ2-2 | NA | TRBV4-1 | few | TGCGCCAGCAGCCAAGCGGGAGTGACCGGGGAGCTGTTTTTT | CASSQAGVTGELFF
TRBJ2-6 | NA | TRBV12-5 | NA | TGTGCTAGCCTAGCGTCTGGGGCCAACGTCCTGACTTTC | CASLASGANVLTF
TRBJ1-1 | TRBD1 | TRBV7-9 | NA | TGTGCCAGCAGCTCAGAACAGGGGCTAATGAACACTGAAGCTTTCTTT | CASSSEQGLMNTEAFF
TRBJ2-7 | NA | TRBV7-3 | NA | TGTGCCAGCAGCCCTACGAGGGATTCCTACGAGCAGTACTTC | CASSPTRDSYEQYF
TRBJ1-4 | NA | TRBV19 | NA | TGTGCCAGTAGTAGAAGACACACAACTAATGAAAAACTGTTTTTT | CASSRRHTTNEKLFF
TRBJ1-1 | NA | TRBV2 | NA | TGTGCCAGCAGTGTTGTCCCGGGAGGTGAAGCTTTCTTT | CASSVVPGGEAFF
TRBJ1-3 | NA | TRBV19 | NA | TGTGCCAGTAGTATCGGCCCAGGGGTCTCCTCTGGAAACACCATATATTTT | CASSIGPGVSSGNTIYF
TRBJ2-7 | TRBD2 | TRBV2 | NA | TGTGCCAGCAGCAGCGGACTAGCGGGGGGTCTGTCGTACTTC | CASSSGLAGGLSYF
TRBJ1-2 | TRBD1 | TRBV9 | NA | TGTGCCAGCAGCGCCGGACAGGGGGTCTATGGCTACACCTTC | CASSAGQGVYGYTF
TRBJ2-7 | NA | TRBV7-2 | NA | TGTGCCAGCAGCTTATTGTCGGGCTACGAGCAGTACTTC | CASSLLSGYEQYF
TRBJ1-2 | NA | TRBV5-1 | NA | TGCGCCAGCAGCTTGGCCTGGGGGCAGTTAGCTAACTATGGCTACACCTTC | CASSLAWGQLANYGYTF
TRBJ2-1 | TRBD2 | TRBV25-1 | NA | TGTGCCAGCAGTGATGCGGGACTAGCGGGAGTCAATGAGCAGTTCTTC | CASSDAGLAGVNEQFF
TRBJ2-7 | NA | TRBV7-9 | NA | TGTGCGGGGACCTCAAAACCCGGGAGCTCCTACGAGCAGTACTTC | CAGTSKPGSSYEQYF
TRBJ1-5 | NA | TRBV27 | NA | TGTGCCAGCAGTTTTAGCCCATATAGCAATCAGCCCCAGCATTTT | CASSFSPYSNQPQHF
TRBJ1-4 | NA | TRBV7-9 | NA | TGTGCCAGCAGCTTCAACCTCAGGGCCCTTAATGAAAAACTGTTTTTT | CASSFNLRALNEKLFF
TRBJ2-7 | NA | TRBV7-9 | NA | TGTGCCAGCAGCTTAGGAACCCGGGACGAGCAGTACTTC | CASSLGTRDEQYF
TRBJ2-3 | NA | TRBV5-1 | NA | TGCGCCAGCAGCTTGGTTAGCCACACAGATACGCAGTATTTT | CASSLVSHTDTQYF
TRBJ1-1 | TRBD1 | TRBV19 | NA | TGTGCCAGTAGGCAGGACAGGGAGCGGAGCACTGAAGCTTTCTTT | CASRQDRERSTEAFF
TRBJ2-3 | TRBD2 | TRBV3-1/TRBV3-2 | NA | TGTGCCAGCAGCCGGACTAGCGGGGGGAGGACAGATACGCAGTATTTT | CASSRTSGGRTDTQYF
TRBJ1-5 | NA | TRBV19 | NA | TGTGCCGTAGCCCCCGCGCAAAGGGGAAGCAATCAGCCCCAGCATTTT | CAVAPAQRGSNQPQHF
TRBJ2-1 | TRBD2 | TRBV7-3 | NA | TGTGCCAGCAGCTTATTTGGCGGGAGCTCCTACAATGAGCAGTTCTTC | CASSLFGGSSYNEQFF
TRBJ2-7 | TRBD1 | TRBV2 | NA | TGTGCCAGCAGACAGGGACAGGGGACTGGCGAGCAGTACTTC | CASRQGQGTGEQYF
TRBJ1-1 | TRBD1 | TRBV27 | NA | TGTGCCAGCAGTTTATTCCCGGGACAGGGAATAGAAGCTTTCTTT | CASSLFPGQGIEAFF
TRBJ1-1 | NA | TRBV2 | NA | TGTGCCAGCAGTATGACCTTAGGGGCCCTGGGAACTGAAGCTTTCTTT | CASSMTLGALGTEAFF
TRBJ1-2 | NA | TRBV9 | NA | TGTGCCAGCAGCGCCCAGACTGGCAGCTATGGCTACACCTTC | CASSAQTGSYGYTF
TRBJ2-7 | TRBD1 | TRBV7-3 | once | TGTGCCAGCAGCGGGGACAGGGGGACCTACGAGCAGTACTTC | CASSGDRGTYEQYF
TRBJ2-1 | NA | TRBV7-6 | NA | TGTGCCAGCAGCTTGGACTTTAGCTCCTACAATGAGCAGTTCTTC | CASSLDFSSYNEQFF
TRBJ1-1 | NA | TRBV6-5 | NA | TGTGCCAGCTCATTCCTCGGGGGTGAAGCTTTCTTT | CASSFLGGEAFF